These 17 T cell receptor beta chains originate from one sample sequenced in a study of cytotoxic CD8 clonotypes in ibrutinib-treated CLL. Sequencing used immunoSEQ multiplex PCR; TCRdb keeps in-frame clones, though not all of them. The sample lists approximately 160,000 clones; about 88% were seen once. The specimen comprised PBMCs, sampled at disease progression, from a patient treated with ibrutinib. The receptors originated from a human donor with chronic lymphocytic leukemia.

The rearrangement joins TRBV5-6 to TRBJ2-2; the D gene is possibly TRBD1 (5 bases). This CDR3 has 14 amino acids. The ends were cut back, 6 bases at V and 6 bases at J, with 15 bases in the middle. Per germline, CDR1 SGHDT and CDR2 YYEEEE. CDR3 nucleotides: TGTGCCAGCACTACTACCCCCAGGGCCGGGGAGCTGTTTTTT. This encodes CASTTTPRAGELFF. Full variable domain (missing parts from reference TRBV5-6 and TRBJ2-2): DAGVTQSPTHLIKTRGQQVTLRCSPKSGHDTVSWYQQALGQGPQFIFQYYEEEERQRGNFPDRFSGHQFPNYSSELNVNALLLGDSALYLCASTTTPRAGELFFGEGSRLTVL.

The rearrangement links TRBV18 to TRBJ1-2; the D is unclear. Between the trimmed V and J ends, which lost 6 bases and 4 bases, there was a span of 18 bases. The CDR3 is 15 residues long. Germline values: CDR1 KGHSH, CDR2 LQKENI. The CDR3 nucleotides are TGTGCCAGCTCTCCGACGAGGCACGTCGGCTATGGCTACACCTTC. Residues: CASSPTRHVGYGYTF.

The CDR3 sequence: CASTGGWTMNTEAFF. Written as DNA, the CDR3 is TGTGCCAGCACCGGGGGATGGACCATGAACACTGAAGCTTTCTTT. The J gene is TRBJ1-1, the V gene TRBV5-6; D might be TRBD1 (5 bases). The germline CDR1 and CDR2 sequences are SGHDT and YYEEEE. V dropped 6 bases and J dropped 0 bases, with 15 bases sitting between them. The CDR3 spans 15 residues.

V is TRBV28 and J is TRBJ2-7; D call uncertain. V gave up 2 bases and J gave up 2 bases, with 7 bases separating them. The CDR3 is 13 amino acids. Germline assignment: CDR1 MDHEN and CDR2 SYDVKM. CDR3 nucleotides: TGTGCCAGCAGTTTACGTGCGACCTACGAGCAGTACTTC. This translates into CASSLRATYEQYF.

The chain links TRBV5-1 to TRBJ2-7; D possibly matches TRBD1 or TRBD2 (6 bases each). The germline CDR1 and CDR2 sequences are SGHRS and YFSETQ. V dropped 0 bases and J dropped 5 bases, with 15 bases sitting between them. The CDR3 consists of 15 residues. The CDR3 reads CASSLVGGRSHEQYF. CDR3 nucleotide sequence: TGCGCCAGCAGCTTGGTTGGGGGGCGAAGCCACGAGCAGTACTTC.

This clone was recorded once. The V gene is TRBV5-6, the J gene TRBJ2-1; no clear D. The CDR3 runs to 14 residues. Looked up from germline, CDR1 is SGHDT and CDR2 is YYEEEE. The V gene lost 1 base and the J gene lost 0 bases, with 5 bases spanning the gap. The CDR3 is CASSLRYSYNEQFF. The CDR3 DNA sequence: TGTGCCAGCAGCTTGCGTTACTCCTACAATGAGCAGTTCTTC.

The rearrangement joins TRBV6-6 to TRBJ2-7; 7 nucleotides agree with TRBD2. V lost 0 bases to trimming and J lost 0 bases; unmatched junction nucleotides: 2. The CDR3 runs 15 residues. From germline, CDR1 is MNHNY and CDR2 SVGAGI (reference sequence). For the CDR3, the DNA is TGTGCCAGCAGTTACTCCGGCGGGAGCTCCTACGAGCAGTACTTC. Residues: CASSYSGGSSYEQYF.

This rearrangement joins TRBV5-1 to TRBJ1-2, with D maybe TRBD1 (5 bases). Per germline, CDR1 SGHRS and CDR2 YFSETQ. Trimming left V 0 bases short and J 4 bases short, with 16 bases between. The CDR3 is 16 residues long. This CDR3 is CASSLGRRAGSYGYTF. The CDR3, as DNA: TGCGCCAGCAGCTTGGGGCGCAGGGCTGGTAGCTATGGCTACACCTTC.

This clone was detected once. The chain employs TRBV6-6 and TRBJ2-1; 11 bases are shared with TRBD2. V lost 5 bases to trimming and J lost 7 bases; unmatched junction nucleotides: 10. Per germline, CDR1 MNHNY and CDR2 SVGAGI (reference sequence). The CDR3 spans 16 residues. The CDR3 is CASSPVAGGFGNEQFF. CDR3 coding DNA: TGTGCCAGCAGTCCAGTAGCGGGAGGGTTCGGAAATGAGCAGTTCTTC.

The gene calls are TRBV11-2 and TRBJ2-7; 8 bases match TRBD2. Germline V gene data show CDR1 as SGHAT and CDR2 as FQNNGV. The CDR3 runs 19 residues. Losses at the gene ends were 1 base for V and 3 bases for J; bases not matched to a gene: 17. The CDR3 DNA reads as TGTGCCAGCAGCTTAGCTGAATATAGAGACGAGCGGGAGTTCTACGAGCAGTACTTC. Its translation is CASSLAEYRDEREFYEQYF.

V is TRBV27 and J is TRBJ2-7; 10 positions agree with TRBD1. The CDR3 extends over 15 amino acids. Germline CDR1 and CDR2: MNHEY and SMNVEV (reference sequence). Unmatched junction bases numbered 12, after V lost 11 bases and J lost 2 bases. The CDR3 DNA is TGTGCCTCCCATCCATACGGACAGGGGGCCTACGAGCAGTACTTC. This sequence encodes CASHPYGQGAYEQYF.

The gene calls are TRBV18 and TRBJ1-1; 10 positions agree with TRBD1. V lost 3 bases, J lost 3 bases, and 7 bases stayed unmatched. Germline CDR1 and CDR2: KGHSH and LQKENI. This CDR3 comprises 16 residues. The CDR3 loop is CASSPNPGQGHTEAFF. As DNA, the CDR3 is TGTGCCAGCTCACCGAACCCGGGACAGGGGCACACTGAAGCTTTCTTT. Based on the CDR3 plus reference TRBV18 and TRBJ1-1, the full variable domain is NAGVMQNPRHLVRRRGQEARLRCSPMKGHSHVYWYRQLPEEGLKFMVYLQKENIIDESGMPKERFSAEFPKEGPSILRIQQVVRGDSAAYFCASSPNPGQGHTEAFFGQGTRLTVV.

This clone was observed a few times. The J gene is TRBJ2-2, the V gene TRBV7-2, with D possibly TRBD1 on 6 matching bases. V dropped 7 bases and J dropped 5 bases, with 14 bases sitting between them. This CDR3 has 14 amino acids. Germline CDR1 is SGHTA and CDR2 is FQGNSA. The CDR3 reads CASNTRGATGELFF. CDR3 DNA: TGTGCCAGCAACACCAGGGGTGCGACCGGGGAGCTGTTTTTT.

The rearrangement uses TRBV28 and TRBJ2-7; 9 positions match TRBD1. The germline V gene has CDR1 MDHEN and CDR2 SYDVKM. V dropped 5 bases and J dropped 1; count of bases not matched to a gene: 9. The CDR3 length is 16 residues. As DNA, the CDR3 is TGTGCCAGCAGTCTAGACAGGGGGACGAGGTCCTACGAGCAGTACTTC. Its protein is CASSLDRGTRSYEQYF.

The genes are TRBV28 and TRBJ1-5, with no clear D. CDR3 size: 15 residues. Germline values: CDR1 MDHEN, CDR2 SYDVKM. V was trimmed by 9 bases and J by 7 bases, leaving 22 bases between them. The CDR3 is CASSVGGIGRQPQHF. CDR3 DNA sequence: TGTGCCAGTTCGGTCGGAGGGATAGGACGGCAGCCCCAGCATTTT.

The rearrangement joins TRBV9 to TRBJ2-7, with 16 bases aligning to TRBD2. This CDR3 region has 19 residues. Germline CDR1 and CDR2: SGDLS and YYNGEE. J gave up 2 bases and V 0 bases, and 8 bases lay outside the gene matches. The CDR3 DNA reads as TGTGCCAGCAGCGTAGGAGGGACTAGCGGGAGGGGGTTAACCTACGAGCAGTACTTC. Residues: CASSVGGTSGRGLTYEQYF.

The chain links TRBV2 to TRBJ1-3; 7 bases fit TRBD1. The V gene end was trimmed by 2 bases and the J gene end by 4 bases; junction bases not matched to a gene: 5. The CDR3 runs 15 residues. CDR1 is SNHLY, CDR2 FYNNEI, per germline. Written as DNA, the CDR3 is TGTGCCAGCAGTGAACAGGGGGGCTCCGGAAACACCATATATTTT. Translating it yields CASSEQGGSGNTIYF.